This T cell receptor beta chain originates from a study of shared clonotypes between healthy human individuals. Looking at the study overall: The plates for each donor numbered three CD4 naive, three CD4 memory, two CD8 naive and one CD8 memory.

Study conclusions and caveats: On the whole, naive subsets had larger estimated richness than memory subsets had.

Looked up from germline, CDR1 is MDHEN and CDR2 is SYDVKM. Trimming shortened V by 1 base and J by 3 bases, and 16 bases separated the two germline ends. This CDR3 is built from 17 residues. Sequencing was performed with immunoSEQ multiplex PCR; in TCRdb, only in-frame clones are kept and a portion is missing. The sample has a few million clones; roughly 95% are singletons. In regard to this clone: Its specificity is unknown.

The receptor comes from a man between 18 and 35 years old in good health. The rearrangement links TRBV28 to TRBJ1-5, with D unresolved. The sample comprised naive CD4+ T cells sorted from blood. Subset: CD45RA+ positively selected. The CDR3 sequence is CASSLFALRDLNQPQHF. Here the CDR3 DNA reads TGTGCCAGCAGTTTATTTGCACTCCGAGACCTCAATCAGCCCCAGCATTTT.